Listed below are T cell receptor beta chains from one sample, sequenced in a study of cytomegalovirus exposure and HLA in healthy donors. Some clones are missing from TCRdb's copy, which holds only in-frame ones; the method was immunoSEQ multiplex PCR. This sample has under 140,000 clones, with 70% to 85% found just once. The sequenced sample was PBMCs. All receptors derive from a man aged 25 to 40 in good health and CMV-seropositive. The CDR3 runs from the conserved cysteine through the conserved F or W. Each record gives: V gene, clone size, D gene, J gene, CDR3 protein, CDR3 DNA. D genes are given only for firm matches. Clone size is shown for a subset of rows, as once, few, many or a class of expanded clone.

TRBV14	-	TRBD1	TRBJ2-2	CASSQDGGTGHTGELFF	TGTGCCAGCAGCCAAGATGGAGGGACAGGACACACCGGGGAGCTGTTTTTT
TRBV19	-	-	TRBJ2-1	CASSINRGEFF	TGTGCCAGTAGTATTAATCGGGGTGAGTTCTTC
TRBV6-6	-	TRBD1	TRBJ1-5	CASKVQGASQPQHF	TGTGCCAGCAAAGTTCAGGGGGCTAGTCAGCCCCAGCATTTT
TRBV6-1	-	-	TRBJ2-2	CASSVGGGTGELFF	TGTGCCAGCAGTGTGGGGGGTGGCACCGGGGAGCTGTTTTTT
TRBV7-9	-	TRBD1	TRBJ2-7	CASSSGQSSYEQYF	TGTGCCAGCAGCTCGGGACAGAGCTCCTACGAGCAGTACTTC
TRBV2	-	TRBD2	TRBJ2-1	CASRKLAGEYNEQFF	TGTGCCAGCAGAAAACTAGCGGGGGAATACAATGAGCAGTTCTTC
TRBV5-1	-	-	TRBJ2-6	CATTDSQYSGANVLTF	TGCGCCACGACGGACAGCCAATACTCTGGGGCCAACGTCCTGACTTTC
TRBV5-1	few	TRBD1	TRBJ1-1	CASPPRQGLTEAFF	TGCGCCAGCCCTCCGAGACAGGGACTCACTGAAGCTTTCTTT
TRBV19	once	-	TRBJ1-5	CASSNSDRIYNQPQHF	TGTGCCAGTAGTAATTCAGACAGAATTTACAATCAGCCCCAGCATTTT
TRBV11-2	-	TRBD1	TRBJ2-7	CASSPTGTGGYEQYF	TGTGCCAGCAGCCCGACCGGGACAGGGGGCTACGAGCAGTACTTC
TRBV7-9	few	TRBD1	TRBJ1-4	CASSRPSTGYGEKLFF	TGTGCCAGCAGCCGGCCTTCGACAGGGTATGGGGAAAAACTGTTTTTT
TRBV5-1	-	TRBD2	TRBJ2-3	CASSLVGTRRAADTQYF	TGCGCCAGCAGCTTGGTAGGGACTAGACGGGCGGCTGATACGCAGTATTTT
TRBV19	-	TRBD1	TRBJ1-2	CASTPGTGGRDYGYTF	TGTGCCAGTACCCCCGGGACAGGGGGGAGGGACTATGGCTACACCTTC
TRBV5-6	-	-	TRBJ2-3	CASSPLGGLSQYF	TGTGCCAGCAGCCCTCTCGGAGGCCTTTCGCAGTATTTT
TRBV19	-	TRBD1	TRBJ2-1	CASSLTGVFDNEQFF	TGTGCCAGTAGTCTTACAGGGGTCTTCGACAATGAGCAGTTCTTC
TRBV10-3	once	TRBD1	TRBJ2-7	CAITPGQGVYEQYF	TGTGCCATCACCCCGGGACAGGGAGTGTACGAGCAGTACTTC
TRBV19	-	TRBD2	TRBJ2-1	CASTVAGAVSPYNEQFF	TGTGCCAGTACCGTAGCGGGGGCGGTTTCCCCCTACAATGAGCAGTTCTTC
TRBV25-1	-	TRBD1	TRBJ2-5	CASSGRGTGKETQYF	TGTGCCAGCAGTGGCCGCGGGACAGGGAAAGAGACCCAGTACTTC
TRBV27	-	TRBD1	TRBJ1-5	CASSDRQGASGDQPQHF	TGTGCCAGCAGTGACCGACAGGGGGCGTCGGGGGATCAGCCCCAGCATTTT
TRBV6-5	-	TRBD1	TRBJ1-2	CASSKGQLYYGYTF	TGTGCCAGCAGTAAGGGACAGCTTTATTATGGCTACACCTTC
TRBV14	-	-	TRBJ1-2	CASSQDQGPGKDYGYTF	TGTGCCAGCAGCCAAGATCAAGGTCCAGGCAAAGACTATGGCTACACCTTC
TRBV7-9	-	TRBD1	TRBJ2-7	CASSFGTDYEQYF	TGTGCCAGCAGCTTTGGGACAGACTACGAGCAGTACTTC
TRBV11-2	-	TRBD2	TRBJ2-2	CASSSLAGGHTGELFF	TGTGCCAGCAGCTCTCTAGCGGGGGGCCACACCGGGGAGCTGTTTTTT
TRBV19	-	TRBD1	TRBJ1-2	CASRGQGGSGYTF	TGTGCCAGTAGAGGACAGGGGGGCTCGGGCTACACCTTC
TRBV25-1	-	TRBD1	TRBJ2-7	CASSDGSGGGEQYF	TGTGCCAGCAGTGACGGTTCAGGGGGCGGTGAGCAGTACTTC
TRBV19	-	-	TRBJ1-1	CASSRGQRANTEAFF	TGTGCCAGTAGCAGAGGGCAGAGGGCGAACACTGAAGCTTTCTTT
TRBV11-2	-	TRBD1	TRBJ1-2	CASSQGQGNYGYTF	TGTGCCAGCAGCCAGGGACAGGGCAACTATGGCTACACCTTC
TRBV19	-	TRBD1	TRBJ2-3	CASRGQGTDTQYF	TGTGCCAGTAGGGGACAGGGGACAGATACGCAGTATTTT
TRBV25-1	-	-	TRBJ2-3	CASSEWRGEFTSTDTQYF	TGTGCCAGCAGTGAATGGAGGGGAGAGTTTACTAGCACAGATACGCAGTATTTT
TRBV7-6	-	TRBD2	TRBJ2-3	CASSLGTSGGALDTQYF	TGTGCCAGCAGCTTAGGCACTAGCGGGGGGGCGTTAGATACGCAGTATTTT
TRBV4-3	-	-	TRBJ1-3	CASSKAADLRSGNTIYF	TGCGCCAGCAGCAAAGCCGCAGATTTACGCTCTGGAAACACCATATATTTT
TRBV27	-	-	TRBJ1-5	CASSPWALNQPQHF	TGTGCCAGCAGTCCCTGGGCCCTCAATCAGCCCCAGCATTTT
TRBV6-5	-	-	TRBJ2-2	CASRPTGSGELFF	TGTGCCAGCAGGCCAACAGGGTCCGGGGAGCTGTTTTTT
TRBV10-2	-	-	TRBJ1-2	CASSPDKYYGYTF	TGCGCCAGCAGCCCGGACAAGTACTATGGCTACACCTTC
TRBV4-1	few	-	TRBJ1-6	CASSQDPKELYNSPLHF	TGCGCCAGCAGCCAAGATCCGAAGGAGCTATATAATTCACCCCTCCACTTT
TRBV10-1	-	TRBD2	TRBJ2-2	CATQWTSLGELFF	TGCGCCACCCAGTGGACTAGCCTCGGGGAGCTGTTTTTT
TRBV6-6	-	TRBD2	TRBJ2-3	CASSYAGGGDTQYF	TGTGCCAGCAGTTACGCGGGGGGTGGTGATACGCAGTATTTT
TRBV6-1	once	-	TRBJ2-3	CASRPDTDWTDTQYF	TGTGCCAGCAGGCCAGACACGGACTGGACAGATACGCAGTATTTT
TRBV2	-	TRBD2	TRBJ2-5	CAGLRSGGIQETQYF	TGTGCCGGCCTGCGAAGCGGGGGGATACAAGAGACCCAGTACTTC
TRBV25-1	once	TRBD2	TRBJ2-7	CASSPSTSGGSYEQYF	TGTGCCAGCAGCCCCTCGACTAGCGGGGGGTCTTACGAGCAGTACTTC
TRBV5-4	-	TRBD1	TRBJ2-5	CASSPRTGSQETQYF	TGTGCCAGCAGCCCTCGGACAGGGAGCCAAGAGACCCAGTACTTC
TRBV4-1	many	-	TRBJ1-1	CASSQDWEVTEAFF	TGCGCCAGCAGCCAAGATTGGGAGGTCACTGAAGCTTTCTTT
TRBV2	-	-	TRBJ1-1	CASSFRRGTEAFF	TGTGCCAGCAGTTTCAGACGGGGAACTGAAGCTTTCTTT
TRBV11-2	-	-	TRBJ1-2	CASSLDLSSSGNGYTF	TGTGCCAGCAGCTTAGATCTTTCGAGCTCCGGGAACGGCTACACCTTC
TRBV2	-	-	TRBJ2-7	CASREGRLVKYEQYF	TGTGCCAGCAGGGAGGGCCGGCTAGTAAAGTACGAGCAGTACTTC
TRBV5-5	once	-	TRBJ2-7	CASSSGDSEQYF	TGTGCCAGCAGCTCGGGGGATAGCGAGCAGTACTTC
TRBV11-3	-	-	TRBJ2-7	CASSLAGTSYEQYF	TGTGCCAGCAGCTTGGCGGGGACGTCCTACGAGCAGTACTTC
TRBV30	-	-	TRBJ1-5	CAWSVHDNQPQHF	TGTGCCTGGAGTGTACATGACAATCAGCCCCAGCATTTT
TRBV19	-	-	TRBJ2-2	CASTLGREFTGELFF	TGTGCCAGTACCTTAGGACGGGAATTCACCGGGGAGCTGTTTTTT
TRBV19	-	-	TRBJ2-7	CDAGQSVYEQYF	TGTGATGCGGGACAGAGCGTCTACGAGCAGTACTTC
TRBV6-5	once	-	TRBJ1-2	CASSYSVLPGYGYTF	TGTGCCAGCAGTTACTCCGTCTTACCCGGCTATGGCTACACCTTC
TRBV7-3	-	TRBD1	TRBJ2-7	CASSLTGTGNEQYF	TGTGCCAGCAGCTTAACGGGGACAGGGAACGAGCAGTACTTC
TRBV15	-	-	TRBJ2-7	CATSGPPSYEQYF	TGTGCCACCAGCGGCCCCCCCTCCTACGAGCAGTACTTC